Presented here are 24 T cell receptor beta chains from one specimen sequenced in a study of cytotoxic CD8 clonotypes in ibrutinib-treated CLL. Method: immunoSEQ multiplex PCR; TCRdb's copy keeps in-frame clones and lacks some. The table has roughly 330,000 clones, roughly 67% seen once. The specimen comprised PBMCs, sampled after 36 months of ibrutinib treatment. These receptors were collected from a human donor with chronic lymphocytic leukemia.

This clone was counted only a few times. The chain joins TRBV9 to TRBJ2-1, with TRBD1 identical over 11 bases. After removal of 3 bases from V and 5 bases from J, the junction contained 10 bases not matched to a gene. Germline CDR1 is SGDLS and CDR2 is YYNGEE. CDR3 length: 17 residues. For the CDR3, the DNA is TGTGCCAGCAGCGCTCCTTGGACAGGGGGCTTGGACAATGAGCAGTTCTTC. Translation gives CASSAPWTGGLDNEQFF.

This clone occurred a few times. The chain carries TRBV5-1 and TRBJ2-7, with D possibly TRBD1 on 6 matching bases. CDR3 length: 14 amino acids. V was pared by 5 bases and J by 1 base, with 13 bases between. Germline V gene sequence: CDR1 SGHRS, CDR2 YFSETQ. CDR3 bases: TGCGCCAGCAGATATGGCGGACAGTCCTACGAGCAGTACTTC. Its protein product is CASRYGGQSYEQYF.

In its sample, this clone was seen once. The chain uses TRBV7-9 and TRBJ2-5; the D gene is possibly TRBD2 (6 bases). Germline values: CDR1 SEHNR, CDR2 FQNEAQ (reference sequence). V was pared by 8 bases and J by 5 bases, with 6 bases between. The CDR3 totals 10 residues. CDR3 sequence (DNA): TGTGCCAGCCGGGGGGAGACCCAGTACTTC. Amino acid sequence: CASRGETQYF.

The chain uses TRBV2 and TRBJ1-4; tentative D call: TRBD1 (6 bases). Looked up from germline, CDR1 is SNHLY and CDR2 is FYNNEI. The CDR3 totals 11 residues. V gave up 10 bases and J gave up 10 bases, with 13 bases separating them. In DNA form, the CDR3 reads TGTGCCATTCTACAGGGTCGAAAACTGTTTTTT. This translates into CAILQGRKLFF.

This clone is a singleton in its sample. The rearrangement joins TRBV6-1 to TRBJ2-7; 11 positions agree with TRBD1. The CDR3 loop spans 15 amino acids. Germline CDR1 is MNHNS and CDR2 is SASEGT. J lost 6 bases, V lost 7 bases, and 11 bases had no gene match. The CDR3 DNA reads as TGTGCCAGCACCCTGACCGGGACAGGGGGGGCCGAGCAGTACTTC. Its protein product is CASTLTGTGGAEQYF.

This clone was counted between two and nine times. V usage is TRBV7-2 and J usage is TRBJ2-7; TRBD1 matches at 9 bases. The ends lost 5 bases at V and 5 bases at J; junction bases unmatched: 7. Germline V lookup: CDR1 SGHTA, CDR2 FQGNSA. The CDR3 sequence is 14 residues long. The CDR3 sequence is CASSPGTGRHEQYF. The CDR3 DNA reads as TGTGCCAGCAGCCCAGGGACAGGGAGGCACGAGCAGTACTTC. The complete variable domain, with remaining parts taken from reference TRBV7-2 and TRBJ2-7, reads GAGVSQSPSNKVTEKGKDVELRCDPISGHTALYWYRQSLGQGLEFLIYFQGNSAPDKSGLPSDRFSAERTGGSVSTLTIQRTQQEDSAVYLCASSPGTGRHEQYFGPGTRLTVT.

CDR3 in amino acids: CASSLGATGNYEQYF. The DNA of the CDR3 is TGTGCCAGCAGCTTAGGGGCCACAGGGAACTACGAGCAGTACTTC. This chain connects TRBV7-6 to TRBJ2-7, with D perhaps TRBD1 (6 bases). Between the trimmed V and J ends, which lost 1 base and 3 bases, there was a span of 13 bases. The CDR3 is made up of 15 amino acids. Germline loops: CDR1 SGHVS, CDR2 FNYEAQ. Full variable domain (rest looked up from reference TRBV7-6 and TRBJ2-7): GAGVSQSPRYKVTKRGQDVALRCDPISGHVSLYWYRQALGQGPEFLTYFNYEAQQDKSGLPNDRFSAERPEGSISTLTIQRTEQRDSAMYRCASSLGATGNYEQYFGPGTRLTVT.

The J gene is TRBJ1-5, the V gene TRBV19; D unresolved. The CDR3 loop spans 15 amino acids. V dropped 5 bases and J dropped 6 bases, with 17 bases sitting between them. CDR1 is LNHDA, CDR2 SQIVND, per germline (reference sequence). This CDR3 is CASSDRVLLTQPQHF. DNA for the CDR3: TGTGCCAGTAGTGATAGGGTCTTGCTGACTCAGCCCCAGCATTTT.

The chain combines TRBV11-3 with TRBJ2-7; 7 bases align to TRBD1. This CDR3 has 14 amino acids. CDR1 and CDR2 (germline): SGHNT, YENEEA. V was pared by 5 bases and J by 7 bases, with 11 bases of the junction left unmatched. This chain's CDR3 is CASSRGQPSSEQYF. CDR3 sequence (DNA): TGTGCCAGCAGCAGGGGACAGCCATCGAGTGAGCAGTACTTC.

The chain carries TRBV4-1 and TRBJ1-4; TRBD1 agrees at 7 bases. After removal of 5 bases from V and 7 bases from J, the junction contained 7 bases not matched to a gene. CDR3 size: 14 residues. Looked up from germline, CDR1 is MGHRA and CDR2 is YSYEKL. In DNA, the CDR3 is TGCGCCAGCAGCGAAGGGGGCTTCGGTGAAAAACTGTTTTTT. Translation gives CASSEGGFGEKLFF.

This chain links TRBV6-1 with TRBJ2-3; 7 bases agree with TRBD1. The germline CDR1 and CDR2 sequences are MNHNS and SASEGT. CDR3 length: 15 residues. J lost 5 bases, V lost 6 bases, and 11 bases had no gene match. CDR3 DNA sequence: TGTGCCAGCAGGAGCCTGACAGGGTTGAGAGATACGCAGTATTTT. Its translation: CASRSLTGLRDTQYF.

The chain's CDR3 is CANAPEPETQYF. The CDR3 DNA reads TGTGCCAACGCCCCGGAGCCAGAGACCCAGTACTTC. The chain joins TRBV6-6 to TRBJ2-5; D is ambiguous. CDR3 length: 12 residues. Trimming cost V 10 bases and J 4 bases, with 13 bases left between them. CDR1 and CDR2 (germline): MNHNY, SVGAGI (reference sequence).

The J gene is TRBJ2-7, the V gene TRBV18; D tentatively fits TRBD1 or TRBD2 (5 bases each). Trimming shortened V by 6 bases and J by 2 bases, and 14 bases separated the two germline ends. The CDR3 has 14 residues. Germline V gives CDR1 KGHSH, CDR2 LQKENI. CDR3 coding DNA: TGTGCCAGCTCTCACGAGGAGGACACCTACGAGCAGTACTTC. Amino acids: CASSHEEDTYEQYF.

This clone was seen a few times. The chain links TRBV18 to TRBJ2-7, with a tentative D call TRBD1 (6 bases). Germline CDR1 reads KGHSH; CDR2 reads LQKENI. CDR3 length: 13 amino acids. V dropped 3 bases and J dropped 4 bases, with 10 bases sitting between them. The CDR3 sequence: CASSPIGQYEQYF. The CDR3 DNA reads as TGTGCCAGCTCACCTATAGGACAGTACGAGCAGTACTTC. Together with reference TRBV18 and TRBJ2-7, the CDR3 gives the full variable domain: NAGVMQNPRHLVRRRGQEARLRCSPMKGHSHVYWYRQLPEEGLKFMVYLQKENIIDESGMPKERFSAEFPKEGPSILRIQQVVRGDSAAYFCASSPIGQYEQYFGPGTRLTVT.

The chain combines TRBV25-1 with TRBJ2-5; TRBD1 is a possible D gene (5 bases). V was trimmed by 4 bases and J by 0 bases, leaving 15 bases between them. The length of the CDR3 is 16 residues. Germline loops: CDR1 MGHDK, CDR2 SYGVNS. CDR3 protein: CASSGRTPGYQETQYF. In DNA, the CDR3 is TGTGCCAGCAGTGGGCGGACACCCGGCTACCAAGAGACCCAGTACTTC.

The chain uses TRBV9 and TRBJ2-1; 11 bases fit TRBD2. Trimming cost V 0 bases and J 0 bases; bases outside gene matches: 11. The germline gives CDR1 SGDLS, CDR2 YYNGEE. This CDR3 spans 20 amino acids. DNA for the CDR3: TGTGCCAGCAGCGTAGTCGGCCAGGGACTAGCGGCCAGCTCCTACAATGAGCAGTTCTTC. Protein product: CASSVVGQGLAASSYNEQFF.

The V and J genes are TRBV7-8 and TRBJ2-5; the D is unclear. Trimming stripped 5 bases from V and 2 bases from J, with 18 bases between. Germline V CDR1 and CDR2: SGHVS, FQNEAQ. The CDR3 is 16 amino acids. Here the CDR3 DNA reads TGTGCCAGCAGCCCCAGTCGGTTCGGCCCGCAAGAGACCCAGTACTTC. It codes for CASSPSRFGPQETQYF.

V usage is TRBV29-1 and J usage is TRBJ2-7, with a possible D match to TRBD1 (5 bases). V lost 3 bases to trimming and J lost 1 base, with 10 bases between them. The CDR3 is 13 residues long. Germline V gene data show CDR1 as SQVTM and CDR2 as ANQGSEA. The CDR3 region has the DNA TGCAGCGTTGAGGGGCTCCATTCCTACGAGCAGTACTTC. Amino acids: CSVEGLHSYEQYF.

The chain employs TRBV9 and TRBJ2-7; either TRBD1 or TRBD2 may supply D (5 bases each). The CDR3 length is 14 residues. Germline V gene sequence: CDR1 SGDLS, CDR2 YYNGEE. V lost 3 bases and J lost 1, with 11 bases in between. The DNA for the CDR3 is TGTGCCAGCAGCGCTCGGGACCGATCCTACGAGCAGTACTTC. Translation gives CASSARDRSYEQYF.

This clone was seen only a few times. This CDR3 reads CAIREGRGSDTQYF. The CDR3 region has the DNA TGTGCCATCAGAGAAGGCCGGGGGTCAGATACGCAGTATTTT. The chain has TRBV10-3 and TRBJ2-3, with D tentatively TRBD2 (6 bases). Germline loops: CDR1 ENHRY, CDR2 SYGVKD. V dropped 6 bases and J dropped 4 bases, with 14 bases sitting between them. The CDR3 sequence is 14 residues long.

The chain employs TRBV12-5 and TRBJ2-5, with TRBD1 matching over 8 bases. CDR3 length equals 14 residues. Germline CDR1 reads LGHNT; CDR2 reads FRNRAP. V was pared by 5 bases and J by 4 bases, with 6 bases of the junction left unmatched. The CDR3 bases are TGTGCTAGTGGTATGGCCACAGGGGGAGAGACCCAGTACTTC. It translates to CASGMATGGETQYF.

This sequence joins TRBV5-1 and TRBJ2-7, with D tentatively TRBD1 (6 bases). The CDR3 is made up of 15 amino acids. V was pared by 2 bases and J by 5 bases, with 17 bases between. Germline CDR1 is SGHRS and CDR2 is YFSETQ. The CDR3, as DNA: TGCGCCAGCAGCTTTCGGGCAATGGACAGCCACGAGCAGTACTTC. Its translation: CASSFRAMDSHEQYF.

The J gene is TRBJ2-5, the V gene TRBV29-1; possible D gene TRBD2, 5 bases. CDR3 size: 11 residues. The V gene lost 4 bases and the J gene lost 10 bases, with 13 bases spanning the gap. CDR1 is SQVTM, CDR2 ANQGSEA, per germline. In DNA form, the CDR3 reads TGCAGCGTTGTTCTCCGGGATGGCCAGTACTTC. It codes for CSVVLRDGQYF.

This chain joins TRBV27 and TRBJ2-3; 10 bases are shared with TRBD2. This CDR3 spans 17 amino acids. V lost 10 bases and J lost 9; bases outside the gene matches: 22. Germline CDR1 and CDR2: MNHEY and SMNVEV (reference sequence). CDR3 sequence (DNA): TGTGCCACCATGGGAGCGGGAGGGCCGTGGGCACAGATAACGCAGTATTTT. Protein: CATMGAGGPWAQITQYF.